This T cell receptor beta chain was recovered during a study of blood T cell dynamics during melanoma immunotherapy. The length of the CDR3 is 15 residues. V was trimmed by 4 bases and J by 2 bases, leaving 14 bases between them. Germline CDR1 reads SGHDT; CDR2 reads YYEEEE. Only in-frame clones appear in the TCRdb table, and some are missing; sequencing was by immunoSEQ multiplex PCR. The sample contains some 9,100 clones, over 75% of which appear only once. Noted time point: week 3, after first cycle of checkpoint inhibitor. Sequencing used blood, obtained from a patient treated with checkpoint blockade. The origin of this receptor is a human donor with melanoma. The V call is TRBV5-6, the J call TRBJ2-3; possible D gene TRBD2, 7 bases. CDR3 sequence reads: CASSPVGGLTDTQYF. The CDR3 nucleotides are TGTGCCAGCAGCCCCGTGGGGGGGCTCACAGATACGCAGTATTTT.